This TCR beta chain was found in a study of CD8 T cells in ankylosing spondylitis. General study points: A motif in TCR beta, a set of under 10 highly homologous variants, appeared characteristic of ankylosing spondylitis blood.

TCRdb re-analysed the 5' RACE reads in MiXCR, keeping a single row per CDR3 protein. The data contain roughly 130,000 distinct CDR3 sequences, roughly 13% of them singletons. Germline V CDR1 and CDR2: SEHNR, FQNEAQ (reference sequence). This CDR3 comprises 14 residues. V dropped 3 bases and J dropped 0 bases, with 6 bases sitting between them. This clonotype occurred many times. Its target is unknown. This TCR derives from a female donor with ankylosing spondylitis or in good health (not recorded which). Input material: blood, either unsorted or a sorted T cell fraction (not recorded which). The chain combines TRBV7-9 with TRBJ1-3; D not certain. The CDR3 protein is CASSFAPSGNTIYF. In nucleotides, the CDR3 is TGTGCCAGCAGCTTCGCACCCTCTGGAAACACCATATATTTT. Combining the CDR3 with reference TRBV7-9 and TRBJ1-3 gives the whole variable domain DTGVSQNPRHKITKRGQNVTFRCDPISEHNRLYWYRQTLGQGPEFLTYFQNEAQLEKSRLLSDRFSAERPKGSFSTLEIQRTEQGDSAMYLCASSFAPSGNTIYFGEGSWLTVV.